This T cell receptor (beta chain) was recovered during a study of CD8 T cells in Susac syndrome. RNA in amounts of roughly 0.5 to 1 ug was reverse transcribed with random hexamers. TCRdb re-analysed the immunoSEQ multiplex PCR reads in MiXCR, keeping a single row per CDR3 protein. The sample includes roughly 160,000 distinct CDR3 sequences, just under 95% of them seen just once. V lost 5 bases, J lost 2 bases, and 8 bases stayed unmatched. The length of the CDR3 is 16 residues. The V gene's germline CDR1 is SGHTA and CDR2 FQGTGA. The genes are TRBV7-3 and TRBJ2-3, with 9 bases aligning to TRBD2. The sequencing input was CD4+ T cells from PBMCs. This clonotype was obtained from a human donor in good health. The CDR3 region is CASSLLAGRYTDTQYF. CDR3 DNA sequence: TGTGCCAGCAGCCTTCTAGCGGGGAGATACACAGATACGCAGTATTTT.